This entry features one TCR beta chain sequence. Its antigen is not known. Sequenced by immunoSEQ multiplex PCR; TCRdb stores in-frame clones only, minus some. The sample holds roughly 270,000 clones, approximately 88% seen once. Per the germline V gene, CDR1 is SGDLS and CDR2 is YYNGEE. Trimming removed 3 bases from V and 3 bases from J, with 13 bases in between. This CDR3 has 14 amino acids. This record belongs to a study of cytomegalovirus exposure and HLA in healthy donors. Study-level results: Reports described diagnosis of cytomegalovirus status by the classifier as highly specific and sensitive.

Input material: PBMCs. This clonotype was obtained from a woman aged 18-29 years in good health and CMV-seronegative. The chain couples TRBV9 to TRBJ2-7; the D gene is possibly TRBD1 (5 bases). CDR3 protein: CASSGGPGIYEQYF. CDR3 bases: TGTGCCAGCAGCGGTGGCCCAGGGATCTACGAGCAGTACTTC.